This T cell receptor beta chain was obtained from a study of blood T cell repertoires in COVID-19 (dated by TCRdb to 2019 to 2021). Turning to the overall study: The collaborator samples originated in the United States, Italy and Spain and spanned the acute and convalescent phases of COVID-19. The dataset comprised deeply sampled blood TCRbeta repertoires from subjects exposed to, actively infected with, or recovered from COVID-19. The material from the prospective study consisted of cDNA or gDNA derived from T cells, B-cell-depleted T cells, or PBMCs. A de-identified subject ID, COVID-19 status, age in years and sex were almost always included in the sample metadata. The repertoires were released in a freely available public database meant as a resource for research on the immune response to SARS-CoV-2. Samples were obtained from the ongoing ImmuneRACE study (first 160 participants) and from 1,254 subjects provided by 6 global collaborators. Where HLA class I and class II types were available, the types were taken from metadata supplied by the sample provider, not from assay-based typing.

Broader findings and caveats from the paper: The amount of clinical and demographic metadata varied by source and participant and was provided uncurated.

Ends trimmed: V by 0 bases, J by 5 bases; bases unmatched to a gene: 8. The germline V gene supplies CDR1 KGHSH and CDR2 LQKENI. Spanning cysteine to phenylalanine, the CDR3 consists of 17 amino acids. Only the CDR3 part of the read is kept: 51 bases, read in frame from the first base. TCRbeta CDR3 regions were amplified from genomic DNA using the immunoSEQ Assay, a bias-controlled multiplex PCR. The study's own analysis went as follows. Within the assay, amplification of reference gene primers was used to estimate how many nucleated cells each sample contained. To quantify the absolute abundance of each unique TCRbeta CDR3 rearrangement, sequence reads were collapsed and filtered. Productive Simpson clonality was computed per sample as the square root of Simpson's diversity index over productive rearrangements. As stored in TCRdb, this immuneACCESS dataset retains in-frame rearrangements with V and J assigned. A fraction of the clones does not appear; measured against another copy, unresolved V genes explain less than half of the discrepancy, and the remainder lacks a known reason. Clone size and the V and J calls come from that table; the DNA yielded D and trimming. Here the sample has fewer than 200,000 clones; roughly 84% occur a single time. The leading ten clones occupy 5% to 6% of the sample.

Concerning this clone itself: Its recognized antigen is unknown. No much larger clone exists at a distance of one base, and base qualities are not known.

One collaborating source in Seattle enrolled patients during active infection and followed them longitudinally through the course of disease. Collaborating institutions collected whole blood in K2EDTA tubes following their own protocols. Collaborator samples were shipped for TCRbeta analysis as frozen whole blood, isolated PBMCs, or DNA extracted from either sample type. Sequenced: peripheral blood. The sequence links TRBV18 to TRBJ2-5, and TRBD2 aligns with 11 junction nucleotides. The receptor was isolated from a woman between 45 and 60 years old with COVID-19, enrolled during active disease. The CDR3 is CASSPPVAGGPKETQYF. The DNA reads TGTGCCAGCTCACCACCGGTAGCGGGGGGGCCGAAGGAGACCCAGTACTTC.